The present T cell receptor (beta chain) was sequenced within a study of T cells in Graves' hyperthyroidism and ophthalmopathy. The germline V gene has CDR1 SGHTA and CDR2 FQGNSA. CDR3 size: 17 residues. The ends lost 1 base at V and 3 bases at J; junction bases unmatched: 4. This clonotype has a count of ten or more. The antigen is unknown. Study observations and caveats: Blood also held most thyroid clonotypes expanded beyond 0.001.

At least 3 on the Clinical Activity Score was recorded for ophthalmopathy patients, who also had NOSPECS grade at least 4 and duration under 3 months. TCR beta CDR3 sequences were amplified from RNA transcripts. The HTBI set primed first-round TCR CDR3 RT-PCR. TCRdb redid the calling of the multiplex PCR reads with MiXCR, one entry per CDR3 protein. Among roughly 280,000 distinct CDR3 sequences listed, around 15% were seen once. J is TRBJ2-6 and V is TRBV7-2; the match to TRBD2 covers 9 bases. Sequenced sample: blood. This TCR came from a woman aged 55-70 years with Graves' ophthalmopathy. CDR3 sequence reads: CASSLGGRAFGANVLTF. The CDR3 bases are TGTGCCAGCAGCTTAGGCGGGAGGGCTTTTGGGGCCAACGTCCTGACTTTC. Full variable domain (outside the CDR3, taken from reference TRBV7-2 and TRBJ2-6): GAGVSQSPSNKVTEKGKDVELRCDPISGHTALYWYRQSLGQGLEFLIYFQGNSAPDKSGLPSDRFSAERTGGSVSTLTIQRTQQEDSAVYLCASSLGGRAFGANVLTFGAGSRLTVL.